The subject of this entry is one T cell receptor (beta chain). Its specificity is not known. cDNA synthesis used the whole RNA isolate, giving expressed TCRB sequences. Assay: immunoSEQ multiplex PCR; the TCRdb copy retains only in-frame clones and omits some. The sample shows about 640,000 clones, approximately 13% of them seen only once. The entry originates in a study of beta chain features in type 1 diabetes. Study-wide points: All four CD4+ subsets of Type 1 diabetes patients contained TCRB CDR3s that were moderately but significantly shorter.

Sequencing was performed on naive CD4+ T cells from blood. This clonotype originated in a man in his thirties or forties with type 1 diabetes.

The CDR3: CASSVDGQLHSYEQYF. The CDR3, as DNA: TGTGCCAGCAGCGTAGACGGGCAACTCCACTCCTACGAGCAGTACTTC. The chain employs TRBV9 and TRBJ2-7; D call uncertain. Trimming removed 0 bases from V and 0 bases from J, with 13 bases in between. Germline V gives CDR1 SGDLS, CDR2 YYNGEE. CDR3 size: 16 residues.